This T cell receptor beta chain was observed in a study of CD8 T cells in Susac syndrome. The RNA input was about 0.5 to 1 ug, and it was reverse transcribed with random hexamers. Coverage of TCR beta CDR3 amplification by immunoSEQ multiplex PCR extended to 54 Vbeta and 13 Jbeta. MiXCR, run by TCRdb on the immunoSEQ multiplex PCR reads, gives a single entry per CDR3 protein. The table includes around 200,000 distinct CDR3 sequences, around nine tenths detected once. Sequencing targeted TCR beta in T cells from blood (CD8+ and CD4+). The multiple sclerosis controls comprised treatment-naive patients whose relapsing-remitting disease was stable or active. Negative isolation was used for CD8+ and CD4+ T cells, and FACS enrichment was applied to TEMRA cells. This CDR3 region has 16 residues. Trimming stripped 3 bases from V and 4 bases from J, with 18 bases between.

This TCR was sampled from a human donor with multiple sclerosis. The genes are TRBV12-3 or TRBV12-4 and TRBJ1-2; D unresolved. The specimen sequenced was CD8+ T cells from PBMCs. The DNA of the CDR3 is TGTGCCAGCAGTTTGGTCCCTTTCGCCTCCCTCTATGGCTACACCTTC. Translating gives CASSLVPFASLYGYTF.